This TCR beta chain was sequenced during a study of T-cell memory formation after mild COVID-19. Barcoded TCR alpha and TCR beta cDNA libraries with UMIs came from 5'RACE using constant-segment primers. TCRdb re-called the 5' RACE reads through MiXCR, storing one row per CDR3 protein. Of 450,000 or so distinct CDR3 sequences in the sample, roughly 25% were seen once. Germline V gene data show CDR1 as SEHNR and CDR2 as FQNEAQ (reference sequence). With 3 bases removed from V and 0 bases from J, the gap between germline ends came to 18 bases. The CDR3 extends over 17 amino acids. This receptor was obtained from an adult woman who had mild COVID-19 (a few samples of this study predate the infection). Cell type and time point are not known. The sample taken for sequencing was PBMCs or a T cell subset sorted from them (not recorded which). V is TRBV7-9 and J is TRBJ2-7, with D perhaps matching TRBD2 (6 bases). CDR3 amino acids: CASSFGASVKSSYEQYF. CDR3 nucleotide sequence: TGTGCCAGCAGCTTCGGGGCTAGCGTTAAGAGCTCCTACGAGCAGTACTTC.